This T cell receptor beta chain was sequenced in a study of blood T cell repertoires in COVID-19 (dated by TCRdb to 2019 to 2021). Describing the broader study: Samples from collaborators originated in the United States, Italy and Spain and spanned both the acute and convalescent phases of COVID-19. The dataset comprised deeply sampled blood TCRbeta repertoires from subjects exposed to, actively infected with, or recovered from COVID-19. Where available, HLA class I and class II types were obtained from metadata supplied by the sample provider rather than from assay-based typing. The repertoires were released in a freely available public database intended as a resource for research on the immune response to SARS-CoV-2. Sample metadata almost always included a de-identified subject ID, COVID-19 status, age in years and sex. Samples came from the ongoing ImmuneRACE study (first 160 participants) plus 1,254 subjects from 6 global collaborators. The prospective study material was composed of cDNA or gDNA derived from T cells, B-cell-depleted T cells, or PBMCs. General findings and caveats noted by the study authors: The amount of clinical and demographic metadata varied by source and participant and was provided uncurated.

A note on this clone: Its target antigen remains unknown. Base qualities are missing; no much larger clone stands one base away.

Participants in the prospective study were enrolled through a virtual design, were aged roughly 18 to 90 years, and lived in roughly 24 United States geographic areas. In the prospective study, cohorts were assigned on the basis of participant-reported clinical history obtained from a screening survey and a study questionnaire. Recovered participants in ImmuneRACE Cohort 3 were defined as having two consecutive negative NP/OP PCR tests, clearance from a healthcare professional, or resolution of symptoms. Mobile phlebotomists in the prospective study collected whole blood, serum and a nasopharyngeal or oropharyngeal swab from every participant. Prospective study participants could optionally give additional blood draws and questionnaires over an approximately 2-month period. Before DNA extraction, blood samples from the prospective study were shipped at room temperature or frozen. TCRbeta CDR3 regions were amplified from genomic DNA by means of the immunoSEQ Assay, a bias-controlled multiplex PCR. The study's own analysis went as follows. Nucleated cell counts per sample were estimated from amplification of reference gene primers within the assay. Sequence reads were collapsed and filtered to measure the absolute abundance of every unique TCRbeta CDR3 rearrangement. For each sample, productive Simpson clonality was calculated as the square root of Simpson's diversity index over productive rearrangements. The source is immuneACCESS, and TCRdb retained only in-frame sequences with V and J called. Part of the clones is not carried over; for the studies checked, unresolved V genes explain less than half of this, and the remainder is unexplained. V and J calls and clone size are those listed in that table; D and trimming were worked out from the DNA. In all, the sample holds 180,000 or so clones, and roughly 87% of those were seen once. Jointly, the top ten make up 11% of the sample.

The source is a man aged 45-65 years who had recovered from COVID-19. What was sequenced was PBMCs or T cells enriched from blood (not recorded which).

The nucleotide sequence is TGTGCCAGCAGACAAACAGGGATGTACGAGCAGTACTTC. Its protein is CASRQTGMYEQYF. This sequence uses TRBV28 and TRBJ2-7; TRBD1 is a possible D gene, resting on 6 matching bases. The CDR1 and CDR2 encoded by the germline V gene are MDHEN and SYDVKM. V is reduced by 6 bases and J by 4 bases, leaving a spacing of 13 bases between them. Measured from the cysteine to the phenylalanine, the CDR3 is 13 residues long. Only CDR3 DNA remains: 39 bases, in frame from the first base. With the portions outside the CDR3 filled from the reference TRBV28 and TRBJ2-7 genes, the complete variable region becomes DVKVTQSSRYLVKRTGEKVFLECVQDMDHENMFWYRQDPGLGLRLIYFSYDVKMKEKGDIPEGYSVSREKKERFSLILESASTNQTSMYLCASRQTGMYEQYFGPGTRLTVT.